Listed below are T cell receptor beta chains from one sample, sequenced in a study of OX40 agonist ivuxolimab in advanced cancers. Method: immunoSEQ multiplex PCR; TCRdb's copy keeps in-frame clones and lacks some. The table has roughly 67,000 clones, approximately 80% seen once. Sample: CD4+ or CD8+ T cells sorted from blood, taken in a trial of the OX40 agonist ivuxolimab. The receptors stem from an adult with an advanced solid tumor such as melanoma, head and neck, liver or kidney cancer. Each CDR3 is given with its conserved first and last residue. The order of the fields is clone size, D gene, V gene, J gene, CDR3 DNA, CDR3 protein. D genes are given only for firm matches. Rows give clone size only sometimes, using once, few, many, or a class for an expanded clone.

NA	TRBD1	TRBV6-6	TRBJ1-2	TGTGCCAGCAGTTACTCAGGGAACAGGGGGCTTGGTGGCTACACCTTC	CASSYSGNRGLGGYTF
NA	TRBD1	TRBV5-6	TRBJ2-1	TGTGCCAGCAGCATATCGACAGGGTACAATGAGCAGTTCTTC	CASSISTGYNEQFF
NA	NA	TRBV5-4	TRBJ2-7	TGTGCCAGCAGCCGGGGGTGGGTATCACACGAGCAGTACTTC	CASSRGWVSHEQYF
NA	TRBD1	TRBV7-8	TRBJ2-5	TGTGCCAGCAGCTACCCCCGGACAGGGTCTGAAGAGACCCAGTACTTC	CASSYPRTGSEETQYF
once	TRBD2	TRBV9	TRBJ2-2	TGTGCCAGCACCGGACTAGCGGGAGGGAACACCGGGGAGCTGTTTTTT	CASTGLAGGNTGELFF
NA	NA	TRBV6-6	TRBJ1-4	TGTGCCAGCAGTTACACTGCCAGCACAACTAATGAAAAACTGTTTTTT	CASSYTASTTNEKLFF
few	NA	TRBV14	TRBJ2-2	TGTGCCAGCAGCCAAGCAGGGACCGGGGAGCTGTTTTTT	CASSQAGTGELFF
NA	NA	TRBV4-1	TRBJ1-5	TGCGCCAGCAGCCAAGATGGGGGAATTGGAAATCAGCCCCAGCATTTT	CASSQDGGIGNQPQHF
NA	TRBD2	TRBV5-4	TRBJ2-3	TGTGCCAGCAGCTTGGAAAAAAGGAGCGGGGGGGCCTCTGATACGCAGTATTTT	CASSLEKRSGGASDTQYF
NA	NA	TRBV6-5	TRBJ1-4	TGTGCCAGCAGCCAGAGAAGGACGGCCAAAAAACTGTTTTTT	CASSQRRTAKKLFF
NA	TRBD2	TRBV9	TRBJ2-5	TGTGCCAGCAGCGTAGCTTCCTCTAGCGGGAGGGGAGAGACCCAGTACTTC	CASSVASSSGRGETQYF
NA	NA	TRBV28	TRBJ1-1	TGTGCCAGCAGCCCGGAGAACACTGAAGCTTTCTTT	CASSPENTEAFF
NA	NA	TRBV5-6	TRBJ2-1	TGTGCCAGCAGCTTGGGGACAGTCTACAATGAGCAGTTCTTC	CASSLGTVYNEQFF
once	NA	TRBV7-3	TRBJ2-2	TGTGCCAGCAGTTTGGAAGGGGCCGGGGAGCTGTTTTTT	CASSLEGAGELFF
NA	NA	TRBV9	TRBJ2-1	TGTGCCAGCAGCGTAGTCTCTAACCAGGCTACGGTAGAGCAGTTCTTC	CASSVVSNQATVEQFF
NA	NA	TRBV4-1	TRBJ1-2	TGCGCCAGCAGCCAAGATTACGGTAGCCCAAATGGCTACACCTTC	CASSQDYGSPNGYTF
NA	NA	TRBV6-6	TRBJ2-2	TGTGCCAGCAGTTACGCGGGCACCGGGGAGCTGTTTTTT	CASSYAGTGELFF
once	NA	TRBV27	TRBJ2-7	TGTGCCAGCAGTTTATCATCCGTATCAAGCTCCTACGAGCAGTACTTC	CASSLSSVSSSYEQYF
NA	NA	TRBV18	TRBJ2-2	TGTGCCAGCTCCCAAGGCTCGGGGACCGGGGAGCTGTTTTTT	CASSQGSGTGELFF
NA	TRBD2	TRBV4-2	TRBJ2-2	TGTGCCAGCAGCCCTATTAGCGGGAGTTCCTTGGGGCCCGGGGAGCTGTTTTTT	CASSPISGSSLGPGELFF
once	NA	TRBV5-6	TRBJ2-3	TGTGCCAGCAGCTTGGCCGGGGATAATACGCAGTATTTT	CASSLAGDNTQYF
NA	TRBD2	TRBV7-2	TRBJ2-3	TGTGCCAGCAGCCCACTGGGGGGGGAAGGGGATACGCAGTATTTT	CASSPLGGEGDTQYF
NA	NA	TRBV18	TRBJ1-5	TGTGCCAGCTCACCGGACCTACCGGGGGGGGCACATTTT	CASSPDLPGGAHF
NA	TRBD2	TRBV7-6	TRBJ2-1	TGTGCCAGCAGCCCGACTAGCGGTTACTACAATGAGCAGTTCTTC	CASSPTSGYYNEQFF
NA	NA	TRBV7-9	TRBJ1-5	TGTGCCAGCAGCCCGGCTACAACCGCAAATCAGCCCCAGCATTTT	CASSPATTANQPQHF
NA	TRBD1	TRBV6-4	TRBJ1-2	TGTGCCAGCAGCCCCGTAACCGGGACAGGGGCCTATGGCTACACCTTC	CASSPVTGTGAYGYTF
NA	NA	TRBV10-2	TRBJ1-5	TGCGCCAGCGCCGCAGGGGAATATCAGCCCCAGCATTTT	CASAAGEYQPQHF
NA	NA	TRBV7-9	TRBJ2-5	TGTGCCAGCAGCCGGGGACCCCCGGAGACCCAGTACTTC	CASSRGPPETQYF
NA	NA	TRBV9	TRBJ2-2	TGTGCCAGCAGCGTAGAGGGGGCCGGGGAGCTGTTTTTT	CASSVEGAGELFF
few	TRBD1	TRBV18	TRBJ1-3	TGTGCCAGCTCTATGGACAGGGGGCGCGGAAACACCATATATTTT	CASSMDRGRGNTIYF
NA	NA	TRBV5-1	TRBJ1-6	TGCGCCAGCAGCTCCTGGTTGGACAGTAATTCACCCCTCCACTTT	CASSSWLDSNSPLHF
NA	TRBD2	TRBV27	TRBJ2-1	TGTGCCAGCAGGAATAGCGGGAGAACCTACAATGAGCAGTTCTTC	CASRNSGRTYNEQFF
NA	NA	TRBV9	TRBJ2-3	TGTGCCAGCAGCGTAGGGGGGAGGAGCACAGATACGCAGTATTTT	CASSVGGRSTDTQYF
NA	NA	TRBV5-4	TRBJ1-4	TGTGCCAGCAAGTCCTCGGGAGGGACTAATGAAAAACTGTTTTTT	CASKSSGGTNEKLFF
NA	NA	TRBV15	TRBJ1-4	TGTGCCACCAGCAAGACTAGTGCCGCGGGGGGAAAACTGTTTTTT	CATSKTSAAGGKLFF
NA	NA	TRBV18	TRBJ1-1	TGTGCCAGCTCACCACCTGGACGGGGCGGTGAAGCTTTCTTT	CASSPPGRGGEAFF
few	TRBD1	TRBV19	TRBJ1-2	TGTGCCAGTAGTACCCCGGGACAGGGTGAAATCGAGTATGGCTACACCTTC	CASSTPGQGEIEYGYTF
NA	NA	TRBV6-1	TRBJ2-5	TGTGCCAGCAGCCGACTAGGCGAGACCCAGTACTTC	CASSRLGETQYF
few	NA	TRBV29-1	TRBJ1-1	TGCAGCGTTAGGGAAAACACTGAAGCTTTCTTT	CSVRENTEAFF
once	NA	TRBV27	TRBJ2-1	TGTGCCAGCAGTTTAGGGGGGAATGAGCAGTTCTTC	CASSLGGNEQFF
NA	TRBD1	TRBV7-9	TRBJ2-3	TGTGCCAGCAGCTCCCAGGGGGTCGGGACAGATACGCAGTATTTT	CASSSQGVGTDTQYF
NA	NA	TRBV28	TRBJ1-4	TGTGCCAGCAGTTTAGGCGGGATCGGAGATGAAAAACTGTTTTTT	CASSLGGIGDEKLFF
NA	NA	TRBV7-3	TRBJ2-1	TGTGCCAGCAGCTTAGGGCAGGATTACAATGAGCAGTTCTTC	CASSLGQDYNEQFF
NA	NA	TRBV4-3	TRBJ2-1	TGCGCCAGCAGCCAAGTCCCCGAATCCCGCGGCCCGCAGTTCTTC	CASSQVPESRGPQFF
NA	NA	TRBV30	TRBJ2-4	TGTGCCTGGAGTGTACGACTAACTGTGGCCAAAAACATTCAGTACTTC	CAWSVRLTVAKNIQYF
NA	TRBD2	TRBV19	TRBJ2-2	TGTGCCAGTACTCCTGGACTAGTTACCGAGGAGCTGTTTTTT	CASTPGLVTEELFF
once	NA	TRBV10-2	TRBJ1-2	TGCGCCAGCAGTGTTACCGCGGACTATGGCTACACCTTC	CASSVTADYGYTF
NA	TRBD1	TRBV4-2	TRBJ1-2	TGTGCCAGCAGCCAAGCAGGGGGTACGTATGGCTACACCTTC	CASSQAGGTYGYTF
once	TRBD1	TRBV19	TRBJ2-7	TGTGCCAGTAGTGCACAGGGGGCGAACGAGCAGTACTTC	CASSAQGANEQYF
NA	NA	TRBV7-6	TRBJ1-5	TGTGCCAGCAGCTTAGCGGTGGGGGGCAATCAGCCCCAGCATTTT	CASSLAVGGNQPQHF
NA	NA	TRBV29-1	TRBJ1-3	TGCAGCGCCACTTTGTCAGGGGCTGGAAACACCATATATTTT	CSATLSGAGNTIYF
NA	TRBD2	TRBV4-1	TRBJ2-3	TGCGCCAGCAGCCAAGGACTAGCAAGTGATACGCAGTATTTT	CASSQGLASDTQYF
NA	NA	TRBV7-2	TRBJ2-3	TGTGCCAGCAATTTTGCTAGAATCATCACAGATACGCAGTATTTT	CASNFARIITDTQYF
NA	NA	TRBV5-5	TRBJ2-1	TGTGCCAGCAGCTTGCTGGGGGGGCCCTACAATGAGCAGTTCTTC	CASSLLGGPYNEQFF
NA	NA	TRBV7-8	TRBJ2-1	TGTGCCAGCAGCGCATATGTCATGAATGGGATAGCGGAAGGCTACAATGAGCAGTTCTTC	CASSAYVMNGIAEGYNEQFF